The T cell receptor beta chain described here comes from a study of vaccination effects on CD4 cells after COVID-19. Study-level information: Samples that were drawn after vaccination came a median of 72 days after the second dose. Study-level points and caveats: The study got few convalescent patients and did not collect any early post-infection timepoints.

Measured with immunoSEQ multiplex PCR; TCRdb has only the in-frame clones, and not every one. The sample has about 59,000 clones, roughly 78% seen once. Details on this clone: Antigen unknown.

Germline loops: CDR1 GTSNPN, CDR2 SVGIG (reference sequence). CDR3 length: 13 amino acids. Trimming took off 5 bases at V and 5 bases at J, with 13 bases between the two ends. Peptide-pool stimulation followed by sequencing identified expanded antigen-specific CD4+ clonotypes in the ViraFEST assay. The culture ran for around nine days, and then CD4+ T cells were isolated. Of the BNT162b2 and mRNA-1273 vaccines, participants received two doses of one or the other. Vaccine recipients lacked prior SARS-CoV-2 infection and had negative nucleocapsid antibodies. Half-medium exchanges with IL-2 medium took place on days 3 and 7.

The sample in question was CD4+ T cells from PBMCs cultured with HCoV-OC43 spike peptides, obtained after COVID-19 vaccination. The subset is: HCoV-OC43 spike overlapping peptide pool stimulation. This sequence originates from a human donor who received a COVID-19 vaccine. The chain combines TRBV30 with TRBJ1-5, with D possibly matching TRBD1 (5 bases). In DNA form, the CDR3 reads TGTGCCTGGGCGAACGGCAGGGATCAGCCCCAGCATTTT. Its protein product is CAWANGRDQPQHF.